One sample yielded the 12 T cell receptor beta chains listed below, sequenced in a study of beta chain features in type 1 diabetes. Every bit of the isolated RNA underwent reverse transcription, so sequencing read expressed TCRB transcripts. Here immunoSEQ multiplex PCR was the method, and the copy in TCRdb shows in-frame clones only, minus some. The data hold over 200,000 clones, with approximately 10% observed a single time. Their antigen targets remain unknown. Regarding the study as a whole: TCRB CDR3 length was moderately but significantly reduced in all four CD4+ subsets of Type 1 diabetes patients.

Material for sequencing was naive CD4+ T cells from blood. These receptors originate from a man aged 25-40 years with type 1 diabetes.

The chain employs TRBV2 and TRBJ1-5; D is possibly TRBD1 (5 bases). CDR3 length equals 14 residues. V dropped 3 bases and J dropped 4 bases, with 10 bases sitting between them. Germline V CDR1 and CDR2: SNHLY, FYNNEI. The CDR3 region is CASSDRARNQPQHF. CDR3 DNA sequence: TGTGCCAGCAGTGACAGGGCCCGAAATCAGCCCCAGCATTTT.

V usage is TRBV9 and J usage is TRBJ2-7; TRBD1 aligns across 7 bases. The J segment lost 2 bases and the V segment lost 4 bases, leaving 9 bases of the junction unmatched. In germline, CDR1 is SGDLS, CDR2 YYNGEE. The CDR3 extends over 15 amino acids. This CDR3 is CASSRNWDSPYEQYF. The DNA for the CDR3 is TGTGCCAGCAGCCGCAATTGGGACAGCCCCTACGAGCAGTACTTC.

This clone was counted only a few times. The V gene is TRBV7-3, the J gene TRBJ1-2; D gene uncertain. Germline loops: CDR1 SGHTA, CDR2 FQGTGA. Deletions cut 2 bases from V and 7 bases from J, with 11 bases between. The CDR3 is 13 residues long. This CDR3 reads CASSLGAGSGYTF. The CDR3 coding sequence is TGTGCCAGCAGCTTAGGAGCCGGTTCTGGCTACACCTTC.

V is TRBV5-1 and J is TRBJ2-5; no clear D. Germline CDR1 reads SGHRS; CDR2 reads YFSETQ. V gave up 3 bases and J gave up 5 bases, with 11 bases separating them. The CDR3 spans 13 residues. Written as DNA, the CDR3 is TGCGCCAGCAGCTCACAACCCGGGGAGACCCAGTACTTC. This translates into CASSSQPGETQYF.

This clone has more than one count but fewer than ten. The rearrangement links TRBV2 to TRBJ1-2, with 7 bases aligning to TRBD1. The germline gives CDR1 SNHLY, CDR2 FYNNEI. Losses at the gene ends were 5 bases for V and 4 bases for J; bases not matched to a gene: 10. The CDR3 spans 15 residues. The CDR3, as DNA: TGTGCCAGCAGTTGGGACAGTGGGTCCCTCTATGGCTACACCTTC. Translated, it gives CASSWDSGSLYGYTF.

This clone was recorded a few times. Here the CDR3 reads CAWSPIGVAASTDTQYF. In nucleotides, the CDR3 is TGTGCCTGGAGTCCTATCGGGGTAGCGGCTAGCACAGATACGCAGTATTTT. This chain connects TRBV30 to TRBJ2-3; a possible D gene is TRBD2 (6 bases). The germline V gene has CDR1 GTSNPN and CDR2 SVGIG (reference sequence). The ends were cut back, 2 bases at V and 0 bases at J, with 18 bases in the middle. This CDR3 is 17 amino acids long.

With respect to this clone: A read error may account for a junction end that differs from germline. CDR3 sequence (DNA): TGTGCCACCAGTCCCCCGGGGGAAAAACTGTTTTTT. It codes for CATSPPGEKLFF. V usage is TRBV6-6 and J usage is TRBJ1-4; D is uncertain. The CDR3 loop spans 12 amino acids. The germline V gene encodes CDR1 MNHNY and CDR2 SVGAGI (reference sequence).

This clone showed up just a few times. The chain recombines TRBV28 with TRBJ2-3; 7 bases agree with TRBD1. Germline V gene lookup returns CDR1 MDHEN and CDR2 SYDVKM. The CDR3 extends over 16 amino acids. Trimming removed 4 bases from V and 5 bases from J; junction bases left unmatched: 12. The CDR3 DNA follows: TGTGCCAGCAGTTCCCGCCAAGGCAGGGGGAAAGATACGCAGTATTTT. This codes for CASSSRQGRGKDTQYF.

Only a few counts were recorded for this clone. This chain links TRBV7-6 with TRBJ2-3; 9 bases line up with TRBD2. This CDR3 spans 16 amino acids. With 6 bases clipped from V and 0 bases from J, the junction kept 7 bases outside the gene matches. Germline V gene data show CDR1 as SGHVS and CDR2 as FNYEAQ. The CDR3 is CASSLSGGVSTDTQYF. CDR3 in DNA: TGTGCCAGCAGTCTTAGCGGGGGAGTGAGCACAGATACGCAGTATTTT.

This clone has only a few counts. The CDR3 bases are TGTGCCAGCAGACGTGGGGGGTCGGTCCAAGAGACCCAGTACTTC. Encoded protein: CASRRGGSVQETQYF. The chain carries TRBV7-2 and TRBJ2-5; D is perhaps TRBD2 (6 bases). The CDR3 has 15 residues. The germline V gene encodes CDR1 SGHTA and CDR2 FQGNSA. Trimming took 6 bases from V and 1 from J, leaving 15 bases between them.

This chain uses TRBV4-1 with TRBJ1-6; D is unclear. The CDR3 contains 15 residues. Looked up from germline, CDR1 is MGHRA and CDR2 is YSYEKL. The V and J ends lost 3 bases and 4 bases respectively, with 10 bases between them. For the CDR3, the DNA is TGCGCCAGCAGCCAGTTCAGTCCTTATAATTCACCCCTCCACTTT. Protein sequence: CASSQFSPYNSPLHF.

The chain uses TRBV11-2 and TRBJ2-2; the D gene is possibly TRBD1 (5 bases). Germline V gives CDR1 SGHAT, CDR2 FQNNGV. CDR3 length: 15 amino acids. Trimming left V 6 bases short and J 4 bases short, with 15 bases between. The CDR3 sequence is CASSSNTGRTGELFF. Written as DNA, the CDR3 is TGTGCCAGCAGTTCTAACACAGGTCGCACCGGGGAGCTGTTTTTT.